This passage covers 3 T cell receptor beta chains from one sample sequenced in a study of identical twins. TCRdb redid the calling of the 5' RACE reads with MiXCR, one entry per CDR3 protein. The table lists under 900,000 distinct CDR3 sequences, 15% to 20% of them singletons. This sample also appeared in a second study, on T cells expressing NK-cell markers.

Sequenced input: PBMCs. The source of these receptors is a young woman in good health.

This clonotype turned up a few times. The chain combines TRBV11-2 with TRBJ2-6; tentatively, D is TRBD1 (6 bases). Germline V gene data show CDR1 as SGHAT and CDR2 as FQNNGV. The CDR3 has 18 amino acids. V shed 5 bases and J shed 0 bases, with 17 bases lying between them. The CDR3 sequence: CASSRNPGHSSGANVLTF. The CDR3 DNA reads as TGTGCCAGCAGCCGCAATCCGGGACACTCCTCTGGGGCCAACGTCCTGACTTTC.

This CDR3 reads CSVRRGIANTGELFF. In DNA form, the CDR3 reads TGCAGCGTTAGAAGGGGTATTGCGAACACCGGGGAGCTGTTTTTT. This sequence joins TRBV29-1 and TRBJ2-2; D might be TRBD1 (5 bases). Trimming took off 5 bases at V and 0 bases at J, with 13 bases between the two ends. The CDR3 sequence is 15 residues long. Germline V gene lookup returns CDR1 SQVTM and CDR2 ANQGSEA.

This clonotype was counted only a few times. The chain has TRBV19 and TRBJ2-7, with a weak D call TRBD1 (5 bases). Per the germline V gene, CDR1 is LNHDA and CDR2 is SQIVND (reference sequence). V shed 6 bases and J shed 2 bases, with 17 bases lying between them. The CDR3 is 15 residues long. DNA of the CDR3: TGTGCCAGTAGATCTCCACAGGCAGCCGCCTACGAGCAGTACTTC. Translated: CASRSPQAAAYEQYF.